This TCR beta chain was profiled in a study of response to subunit inactivated influenza vaccine. In the case of this clonotype: Its antigen is undetermined.

The CDR3 loop spans 16 amino acids. The ends were cut back, 5 bases at V and 0 bases at J, with 17 bases in the middle. Germline V gene lookup returns CDR1 SGHTA and CDR2 FQGNSA. TCRdb independently ran MiXCR on the RT-PCR reads; one entry per CDR3 protein. Of approximately 730,000 distinct CDR3 sequences listed, 11% to 15% were seen once; the top ten hold 5.5% to 8%. Findings and limits, study-wide: The authors suggested that few new T cells are recruited per seasonal influenza vaccination.

This rearrangement joins TRBV7-2 to TRBJ2-7; perhaps TRBD2 as D (6 bases). The sample in question was PBMCs from blood, obtained around 15 days before vaccination. The source is a man between 50 and 59 years old who received an inactivated influenza vaccine. The CDR3 DNA reads TGTGCCAGCAGCAGATTTAGCGGAGGGAGCTCCTACGAGCAGTACTTC. Translated, it gives CASSRFSGGSSYEQYF.